This T cell receptor beta chain was documented in a study of human T cells and chemical hapten exposure. A note on this clonotype: Its antigen is undetermined.

As originally analysed: Sequenced samples showed a median of around 96,000 TCRs each, with counts running from around 25,000 to 690,000. TCRdb passed the RACE reads through MiXCR, listing each CDR3 protein once. The V and J calls reflect TCRdb's pipeline rather than the authors' work. Here the sample spans about 84,000 distinct CDR3 sequences, under 11% being singletons. Regarding time point: patch test 2, 6 weeks after DPC sensitization. Noted treatment: therapeutic diphenylcyclopropenone sensitization with weekly scalp DPC. General study findings and limits: The number of TCRs above 1 in 1000 frequency did not change after DPC sensitization.

V lost 5 bases and J lost 3, with 14 bases in between. The length of the CDR3 is 14 residues. The germline V gene encodes CDR1 ENHRY and CDR2 SYGVKD. The chain is built from TRBV10-3 and TRBJ2-7; D is possibly TRBD2 (6 bases). This TCR was sampled from a woman aged 45 to 65 with alopecia areata. Some clones in this sample may be carry-over from other donors' samples. The specimen comprised whole blood, sampled in connection with sensitization to the hapten diphenylcyclopropenone (DPC). CDR3 residues: CAISRKGLDYEQYF. Written as DNA, the CDR3 is TGTGCCATCAGTCGAAAGGGACTTGACTACGAGCAGTACTTC.